This T cell receptor (beta chain) was found in a study of blood T cells in healthy people across ages. Study information: About one barcoded beta molecule per two T cells came from capture by template switching.

Donors ranged from about 6 to 90 years old and were healthy Caucasians in Russia. Researchers collected approximately 9.5 milliliters of peripheral blood from every single donor. The germline V and J ends were trimmed by 4 bases and 3 bases, with 9 bases remaining between them. CDR3 length: 12 residues. The V gene's germline CDR1 is SQVTM and CDR2 ANQGSEA. Primed by a sample-barcoded 5' primer and a J-beta primer mix, a second PCR proceeded for roughly 6 to 12 cycles. TCRdb re-called the 5' RACE reads with MiXCR, one entry per CDR3 protein. The top ten clones hold 2% to 2.5% of a sample with roughly 1,800,000 distinct CDR3 sequences, 49% of them seen once.

Sequences were obtained from blood. The receptor comes from a middle-aged woman in good health. This chain connects TRBV29-1 to TRBJ2-5; the D is unclear. The CDR3 spells CSVGRLEETQYF. The CDR3 nucleotides are TGCAGCGTTGGTAGGTTAGAAGAGACCCAGTACTTC.